The rows below give T cell receptor beta chains drawn from one sample of a study of T-cell reconstitution after alpha-beta-depleted transplantation in children. TCRdb reanalysed the PCR reads using MiXCR and keeps one entry per CDR3 protein. Of roughly 300,000 distinct CDR3 sequences in the sample, 10% were seen once. The sequencing used PBMCs from the stem cell graft donor, collected from the stem cell graft. Receptors originate from a human donor who donated a stem cell graft to a child with acute lymphoblastic leukemia. Both conserved end residues are part of each CDR3. The D gene is left open where the match is weak. The listing skips clone size in some rows; elsewhere it reads once, few, many or a size class.

TRBJ2-1 TRBD2 . 15 TRBV29-1 TGCAGCGTTGGGAAAGCGGGAGTCACCTACAATGAGCAGTTCTTC CSVGKAGVTYNEQFF
TRBJ2-1 . many 13 TRBV5-1 TGCGCCAGCAGTCCGCTAAGTGGTAATGAGCAGTTCTTC CASSPLSGNEQFF
TRBJ2-7 . few 15 TRBV7-9 TGTGCCAGCAGCTCAACGCCCTCCGGAAGGTACGAGCAGTACTTC CASSSTPSGRYEQYF
TRBJ2-6 . few 15 TRBV4-3 TGCGCCAGCAGCTCTGGCTATAATGGGGCCAACGTCCTGACTTTC CASSSGYNGANVLTF
TRBJ2-1 TRBD2 few 15 TRBV15 TGTGCCACCAGCAGAGGACTAGCGGTTAACAATGAGCAGTTCTTC CATSRGLAVNNEQFF
TRBJ2-3 . many 15 TRBV7-2 TGTGCCAGCACCCGACTTTCTCTAGCGTCAGATACGCAGTATTTT CASTRLSLASDTQYF
TRBJ1-1 . . 16 TRBV7-9 TGTGCCAGCAGCGTAGCGATGACGGGCCGAGGGACTGAAGCTTTCTTT CASSVAMTGRGTEAFF
TRBJ2-7 TRBD2 . 14 TRBV7-9 TGTGCCAGCAGGGGAGGGGCCGGCTCCTACGAGCAGTACTTC CASRGGAGSYEQYF
TRBJ2-3 TRBD2 . 14 TRBV20-1 TGCAGTGCGAGACTAGCGGGAGGGCCTGGGGCGCAGTATTTT CSARLAGGPGAQYF
TRBJ2-2 TRBD2 . 15 TRBV6-5 TGTGCCAGCAGTTACTCGACCGGGAGGGGGGGGGAGCTGTTTTTT CASSYSTGRGGELFF
TRBJ2-7 . . 16 TRBV4-2 TGTGCCAGCAGCCAGTTAGGTGGGCGAGGGACCTACGAGCAGTACTTC CASSQLGGRGTYEQYF
TRBJ2-7 . . 14 TRBV10-3 TGTGCCATCAGTGTGGCAGGGATCACCTACGAGCAGTACTTC CAISVAGITYEQYF
TRBJ2-7 . . 15 TRBV6-2/TRBV6-3 TGTGCCAGCAGTTCGGGACCCAACGTCCCCTACGAGCAGTACTTC CASSSGPNVPYEQYF
TRBJ1-1 . . 13 TRBV5-1 TGCGCCAGCAGCTTGGAGACTCGAAATGAAGCTTTCTTT CASSLETRNEAFF
TRBJ2-7 . few 14 TRBV4-1 TGCGCCAGCAGCCAACCAGGGGGGTCCTCCGAGCAGTACTTC CASSQPGGSSEQYF
TRBJ2-2 . few 15 TRBV7-3 TGTGCCAGCAGCTTAACGTTCTCGGGCTTGGGGGAGCTGTTTTTT CASSLTFSGLGELFF
TRBJ2-7 . few 17 TRBV4-2 TGTGCCAGCAGCCAAGACTTCGGCGGCCGGCGGGGCTACGAGCAGTACTTC CASSQDFGGRRGYEQYF
TRBJ2-1 . few 15 TRBV4-1 TGCGCCAGCAGCCAATTAGCCGTTACCTTCAATGAGCAGTTCTTC CASSQLAVTFNEQFF
TRBJ2-7 TRBD2 . 15 TRBV6-5 TGTGCCAGCAGTCCCCGGGAGCGGGAAGGTTACGAGCAGTACTTC CASSPREREGYEQYF
TRBJ2-7 . . 11 TRBV11-2 TGTGCCAGCAGCACGCCCCCCAAGCAGTACTTC CASSTPPKQYF
TRBJ1-1 . few 14 TRBV5-1 TGCGCCAGCAGCTTGATCCGGGGGGACACTGAAGCTTTCTTT CASSLIRGDTEAFF
TRBJ2-5 . . 11 TRBV10-3 TGTGCCATCGGGGCGAGAGAGACCCAGTACTTC CAIGARETQYF